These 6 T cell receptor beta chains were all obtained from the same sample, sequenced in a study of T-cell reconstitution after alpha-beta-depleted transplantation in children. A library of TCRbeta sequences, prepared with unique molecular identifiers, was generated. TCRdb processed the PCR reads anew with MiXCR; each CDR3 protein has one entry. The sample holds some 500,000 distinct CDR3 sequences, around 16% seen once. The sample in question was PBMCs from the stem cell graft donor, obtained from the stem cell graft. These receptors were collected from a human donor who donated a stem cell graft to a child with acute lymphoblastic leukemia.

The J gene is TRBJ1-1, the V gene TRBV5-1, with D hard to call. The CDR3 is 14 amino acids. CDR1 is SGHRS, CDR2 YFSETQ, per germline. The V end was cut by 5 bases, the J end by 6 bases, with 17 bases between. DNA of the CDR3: TGCGCCAGCAGGATTTCTCTCGACTTCCCTGAAGCTTTCTTT. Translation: CASRISLDFPEAFF.

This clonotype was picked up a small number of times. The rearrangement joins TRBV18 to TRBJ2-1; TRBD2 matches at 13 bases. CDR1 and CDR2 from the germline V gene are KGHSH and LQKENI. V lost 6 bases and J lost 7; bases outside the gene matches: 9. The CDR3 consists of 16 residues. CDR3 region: CASSRTGTSGMNEQFF. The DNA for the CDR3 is TGTGCCAGCTCGCGTACTGGGACTAGCGGGATGAATGAGCAGTTCTTC. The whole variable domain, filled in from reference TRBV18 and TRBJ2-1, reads NAGVMQNPRHLVRRRGQEARLRCSPMKGHSHVYWYRQLPEEGLKFMVYLQKENIIDESGMPKERFSAEFPKEGPSILRIQQVVRGDSAAYFCASSRTGTSGMNEQFFGPGTRLTVL.

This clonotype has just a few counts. The CDR3 DNA sequence: TGCAGCGTTAGGACTACCATGGGGCTTGACTATGGCTACACCTTC. It is translated as CSVRTTMGLDYGYTF. J is TRBJ1-2 and V is TRBV29-1; TRBD1 might be the D (5 bases). CDR1 is SQVTM, CDR2 ANQGSEA, per germline. The CDR3 has 15 residues. The ends were cut back, 5 bases at V and 3 bases at J, with 19 bases in the middle.

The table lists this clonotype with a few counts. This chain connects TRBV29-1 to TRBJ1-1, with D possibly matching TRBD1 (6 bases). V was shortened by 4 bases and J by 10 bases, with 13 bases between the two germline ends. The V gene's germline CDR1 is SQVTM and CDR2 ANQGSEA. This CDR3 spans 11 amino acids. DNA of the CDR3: TGCAGCGTTGGGAGAGGGGGTCCAGCTTTCTTT. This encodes CSVGRGGPAFF.

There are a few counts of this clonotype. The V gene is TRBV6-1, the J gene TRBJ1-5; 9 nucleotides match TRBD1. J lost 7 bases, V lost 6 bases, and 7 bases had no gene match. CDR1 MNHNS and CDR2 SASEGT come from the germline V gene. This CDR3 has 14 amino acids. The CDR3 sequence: CASRGQGVNQPQHF. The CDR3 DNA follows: TGTGCCAGCAGGGGACAGGGTGTTAACCAGCCCCAGCATTTT.

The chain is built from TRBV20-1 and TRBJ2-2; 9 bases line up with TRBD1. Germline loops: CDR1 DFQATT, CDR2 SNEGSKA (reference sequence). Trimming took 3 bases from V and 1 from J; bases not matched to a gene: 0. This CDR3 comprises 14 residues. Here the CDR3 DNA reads TGCAGTGCTAGGACAGGGGGGAACACCGGGGAGCTGTTTTTT. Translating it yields CSARTGGNTGELFF.